The rows below give T cell receptor beta chains drawn from one sample of a study of blood T cell repertoires in COVID-19. Assay: immunoSEQ multiplex PCR; the TCRdb copy retains only in-frame clones and omits some. The sample includes about 110,000 clones, 80% to 90% of them seen just once. Sequencing was done on a sample of peripheral blood. The receptors were gathered from an elderly woman with active or convalescent COVID-19. Each CDR3 is given with its conserved first and last residue. Each record gives: V gene, clone size, D gene, J gene, CDR3 protein, CDR3 DNA. The D gene is left open where the match is weak. Size values are once, few and many counts, or a class for expanded clones, and some rows have none.

>TRBV19|-|TRBD1|TRBJ1-5
CASSIDARQGGFQPQHF
TGTGCCAGTAGTATAGATGCTAGGCAGGGGGGTTTTCAGCCCCAGCATTTT
>TRBV6-2/TRBV6-3|once|TRBD2|TRBJ2-4
CASSSAGDVNIQYF
TGTGCCAGCAGTTCAGCGGGAGATGTAAACATTCAGTACTTC
>TRBV9|-|TRBD1|TRBJ2-2
CASSAPRDRAGTGELFF
TGTGCCAGCAGCGCACCTCGGGACAGGGCTGGAACCGGGGAGCTGTTTTTT
>TRBV3-1/TRBV3-2|-|-|TRBJ2-7
CASSGRGATYEQYF
TGTGCCAGCAGCGGTAGGGGTGCGACCTACGAGCAGTACTTC
>TRBV10-3|-|TRBD2|TRBJ2-7
CAIMGTSGNYEQYF
TGTGCCATCATGGGGACTAGCGGGAACTACGAGCAGTACTTC
>TRBV5-1|few|TRBD2|TRBJ2-7
CASSFSWVYSGRHYEQYF
TGCGCCAGCAGCTTTTCGTGGGTTTATAGCGGGAGGCACTACGAGCAGTACTTC
>TRBV10-3|once|TRBD1|TRBJ2-7
CAIRPGQGVSYEQYF
TGTGCCATCAGGCCGGGACAGGGGGTCTCCTACGAGCAGTACTTC
>TRBV19|-|-|TRBJ2-1
CASRTGGSSSYNEQFF
TGTGCCAGTAGAACGGGGGGCTCTAGCTCCTACAATGAGCAGTTCTTC
>TRBV10-2|-|-|TRBJ1-2
CASSGRGFVFGYTF
TGCGCCAGCAGTGGTAGGGGGTTCGTTTTTGGCTACACCTTC
>TRBV19|few|-|TRBJ1-1
CASSIVQGSDAFF
TGTGCCAGTAGTATAGTCCAGGGTTCGGACGCTTTCTTT
>TRBV12-3/TRBV12-4|-|-|TRBJ2-7
CASSVDSSYEQYF
TGTGCCAGCAGTGTGGACAGCTCCTACGAGCAGTACTTC
>TRBV6-2/TRBV6-3|-|TRBD1|TRBJ1-1
CASSYFDRANTEAFF
TGTGCCAGCAGTTACTTCGACAGGGCGAACACTGAAGCTTTCTTT
>TRBV11-2|-|TRBD2|TRBJ2-1
CASSPVRAAGVSFF
TGTGCCAGCAGCCCCGTTAGAGCCGCGGGAGTTAGTTTCTTC
>TRBV11-2|-|-|TRBJ1-4
CASSFGARREKLFF
TGTGCCAGCAGCTTTGGGGCCCGACGGGAAAAACTGTTTTTT
>TRBV19|-|TRBD2|TRBJ2-1
CASRLAGAYNEQFF
TGTGCCAGTCGGCTAGCGGGAGCCTACAATGAGCAGTTCTTC
>TRBV24-1|-|TRBD2|TRBJ2-1
CATSAGAVTSGRAGSYNEQFF
TGTGCCACCAGTGCGGGGGCGGTGACTAGCGGGAGGGCCGGATCCTACAATGAGCAGTTCTTC
>TRBV12-3/TRBV12-4|-|-|TRBJ1-2
CASSLQGYGYTF
TGTGCCAGCAGTCTACAGGGTTATGGCTACACCTTC
>TRBV14|-|TRBD1|TRBJ1-2
CASSPRTGYNYGYTF
TGTGCCAGCAGCCCCAGGACAGGGTATAACTATGGCTACACCTTC
>TRBV19|-|-|TRBJ2-1
CASTSKTGASNNEQFF
TGTGCCAGTACCTCCAAGACAGGCGCTTCGAACAATGAGCAGTTCTTC
>TRBV28|once|TRBD2|TRBJ2-3
CASSSSGRAKDRADTQYF
TGTGCCAGCAGTTCTAGCGGGAGGGCAAAGGATAGGGCAGATACGCAGTATTTT
>TRBV12-3/TRBV12-4|-|-|TRBJ2-1
CASSFYRDEQFF
TGTGCCAGCAGTTTTTACCGGGATGAGCAGTTCTTC
>TRBV7-2|-|TRBD1|TRBJ1-2
CASRTGFDYGYTF
TGTGCCAGCAGGACAGGGTTCGACTATGGCTACACCTTC
>TRBV10-1|once|TRBD2|TRBJ2-7
CASSRGLADYEQYF
TGCGCCAGCAGCAGGGGACTAGCGGACTACGAGCAGTACTTC
>TRBV19|-|TRBD2|TRBJ2-1
CASSEEAASGYNEQFF
TGTGCCAGTAGCGAGGAAGCGGCTAGCGGCTACAATGAGCAGTTCTTC
>TRBV19|-|-|TRBJ2-7
CASSPRSRGAYEQYF
TGTGCCAGTAGTCCCCGGTCCCGAGGAGCCTACGAGCAGTACTTC
>TRBV7-3|-|-|TRBJ2-3
CASSSQPGWADTQYF
TGTGCCAGCAGCTCGCAACCCGGGTGGGCAGATACGCAGTATTTT
>TRBV29-1|-|TRBD1|TRBJ1-4
CSVGAGGTTNEKLFF
TGCAGCGTGGGTGCAGGGGGAACAACTAATGAAAAACTGTTTTTT
>TRBV27|-|-|TRBJ2-3
CASSFLSTDTQYF
TGTGCCAGCAGTTTCCTGAGCACAGATACGCAGTATTTT
>TRBV3-1/TRBV3-2|-|TRBD1|TRBJ1-4
CASSHGTGRGEKLFF
TGTGCCAGCAGCCACGGGACAGGGAGGGGTGAAAAACTGTTTTTT
>TRBV2|-|-|TRBJ1-5
CASSAWQQSGNQPQHF
TGTGCCAGCAGTGCGTGGCAACAGAGTGGGAATCAGCCCCAGCATTTT
>TRBV3-1/TRBV3-2|-|-|TRBJ2-4
CASSREPVAKNIQYF
TGTGCCAGCAGCCGGGAGCCCGTAGCCAAAAACATTCAGTACTTC
>TRBV18|-|-|TRBJ1-1
CASSSQGGAEAFF
TGTGCCAGCTCATCTCAAGGGGGGGCTGAAGCTTTCTTT
>TRBV3-1/TRBV3-2|-|-|TRBJ1-4
CASSQDFYATNEKLFF
TGTGCCAGCAGCCAAGACTTTTATGCAACTAATGAAAAACTGTTTTTT
>TRBV5-1|few|TRBD2|TRBJ2-3
CASSSLAGGGDTQYF
TGCGCCAGCAGCTCACTAGCGGGAGGCGGGGATACGCAGTATTTT
>TRBV27|-|TRBD1|TRBJ2-2
CASSLSDRVSGELFF
TGTGCCAGCAGTTTATCGGACAGGGTGTCCGGGGAGCTGTTTTTT
>TRBV28|-|-|TRBJ2-7
CASSLRDFTYEQYF
TGTGCCAGCAGTCTCCGGGACTTCACCTACGAGCAGTACTTC
>TRBV28|-|-|TRBJ1-4
CASSFPTAPLEKLFF
TGTGCCAGCAGTTTCCCGACAGCCCCACTCGAAAAACTGTTTTTT
>TRBV28|-|-|TRBJ2-3
CASSSLLAVDTQYF
TGTGCCAGCAGTTCTTTACTGGCGGTGGATACGCAGTATTTT
>TRBV5-4|-|TRBD2|TRBJ2-1
CASSIPGLALEQFF
TGTGCCAGCAGCATTCCGGGACTAGCGTTAGAGCAGTTCTTC
>TRBV4-1|-|-|TRBJ2-1
CASSPGRGPEQFF
TGCGCCAGCAGCCCCGGGAGGGGGCCTGAGCAGTTCTTC
>TRBV28|-|-|TRBJ2-3
CASSFRLDADTQYF
TGTGCCAGCAGTTTTAGGCTAGATGCAGATACGCAGTATTTT
>TRBV12-3/TRBV12-4|-|-|TRBJ2-5
CASSPGLEETQYF
TGTGCCAGCAGCCCGGGACTTGAAGAGACCCAGTACTTC
>TRBV29-1|-|TRBD1|TRBJ1-6
CSAAMGTDGDSPLHF
TGCAGCGCCGCAATGGGGACAGATGGGGATTCACCCCTCCACTTT
>TRBV6-1|-|-|TRBJ1-5
CASSEAPASPQHF
TGTGCCAGCAGTGAAGCCCCCGCGAGCCCCCAGCATTTT
>TRBV28|-|-|TRBJ2-1
CASSSGLEQFF
TGTGCCAGCAGTTCGGGACTGGAGCAGTTCTTC
>TRBV30|few|-|TRBJ1-6
CAWSDRSRGPLHF
TGTGCCTGGAGTGACAGGTCCCGAGGACCCCTCCACTTT